This T cell receptor beta chain was identified during a study of OX40 agonist ivuxolimab in advanced cancers. Points from the study as a whole: More expanded clones were seen, on average, in CD8+ T cells than in CD4+. Researchers did not determine the expanded peripheral T cells' antigen specificity. Partial responders at 0.1-3.0 mg/kg had among the lowest clonal expansion.

Sampling times: baseline, cycle 4 day 1, cycle 7 day 1. TCRdb keeps only in-frame clones here, not all; method: immunoSEQ multiplex PCR. The data contain around 40,000 clones, around nine tenths of them seen just once; the ten biggest clones take up 9.5% to 15%. Sample share makes this clone medium-sized. What it binds is unknown. Here the sequenced sample was CD4+ or CD8+ T cells sorted from blood, taken in a trial of the OX40 agonist ivuxolimab. This receptor was taken from an adult with an advanced solid tumor such as melanoma, head and neck, liver or kidney cancer.

CDR3 in amino acids: CASSPILESTDTQYF. The CDR3 DNA reads as TGTGCCAGCAGCCCAATACTGGAATCCACAGATACGCAGTATTTT. The rearrangement joins TRBV7-2 to TRBJ2-3, with D unresolved. The CDR3 is 15 residues long. CDR1 is SGHTA and CDR2 is FQGNSA in the germline V gene. The V and J ends lost 5 bases and 2 bases respectively, with 14 bases between them. Looking up the rest from reference TRBV7-2 and TRBJ2-3 gives the full variable domain: GAGVSQSPSNKVTEKGKDVELRCDPISGHTALYWYRQSLGQGLEFLIYFQGNSAPDKSGLPSDRFSAERTGGSVSTLTIQRTQQEDSAVYLCASSPILESTDTQYFGPGTRLTVL.